This note documents a single T cell receptor (beta chain) sequence. The record originates from a study of T-cell reconstitution after alpha-beta-depleted transplantation in children. The CDR3 sequence is 15 residues long. V was pared by 6 bases and J by 1 base, with 7 bases of the junction left unmatched. Molecular barcoding with unique molecular identifiers was used for the TCRbeta library. A single record per CDR3 protein comes from TCRdb applying MiXCR to the PCR reads. The sample has approximately 640,000 distinct CDR3 sequences, roughly 15% seen once; the top ten hold 0.8% to 1.1%. Sequencing was performed on PBMCs from the stem cell graft donor, taken from the stem cell graft. The origin of this receptor is a human donor who donated a stem cell graft to a child with acute myeloid leukemia. The gene calls are TRBV12-3 or TRBV12-4 and TRBJ2-5, with TRBD2 matching over 8 bases. The CDR3 DNA is TGTGCCAGCAGCCCTACTAGCGGAGCCCAAGAGACCCAGTACTTC. It codes for CASSPTSGAQETQYF.